This record covers a single TCR beta chain. Its antigen is not known. The CDR3 goes on 3 residues after the read ends, and that part is filled in from the germline J gene. These data originate in a study of T cells in women clearing cervical HPV infection. Whole-study context: Case blood was drawn when the lesion was first found; control blood after infection became undetectable. Study outcomes and limitations: CIN3+ cases had significantly higher TCR repertoire richness than controls, but evenness did not differ.

MY09/MY11 PCR detected cervical HPV DNA; dot-blot assigned genotypes. V gave up 4 bases and J gave up 0 bases; unmatched junction bases: 6. The CDR3 consists of 16 residues. CDR1 and CDR2 from the germline V gene are LNHDA and SQIVND (reference sequence). Here immunoSEQ multiplex PCR was the method, and the copy in TCRdb shows in-frame clones only, minus some. Its table records around 39,000 clones. Sequencing was performed on blood buffy coat. The genes are TRBV19 and TRBJ2-1; 7 bases match TRBD1. The clonotype was recovered from a woman aged 18 to 69 with a cervical HPV16 infection that either progressed to CIN3+ or cleared (not recorded which). The CDR3 bases that were read are TGTGCCAGTAGTAAATCGGCAGGGGGCTCCTACAATGAG. It specifies CASSKSAGGSYNE. The entire CDR3 is CASSKSAGGSYNEQFF.